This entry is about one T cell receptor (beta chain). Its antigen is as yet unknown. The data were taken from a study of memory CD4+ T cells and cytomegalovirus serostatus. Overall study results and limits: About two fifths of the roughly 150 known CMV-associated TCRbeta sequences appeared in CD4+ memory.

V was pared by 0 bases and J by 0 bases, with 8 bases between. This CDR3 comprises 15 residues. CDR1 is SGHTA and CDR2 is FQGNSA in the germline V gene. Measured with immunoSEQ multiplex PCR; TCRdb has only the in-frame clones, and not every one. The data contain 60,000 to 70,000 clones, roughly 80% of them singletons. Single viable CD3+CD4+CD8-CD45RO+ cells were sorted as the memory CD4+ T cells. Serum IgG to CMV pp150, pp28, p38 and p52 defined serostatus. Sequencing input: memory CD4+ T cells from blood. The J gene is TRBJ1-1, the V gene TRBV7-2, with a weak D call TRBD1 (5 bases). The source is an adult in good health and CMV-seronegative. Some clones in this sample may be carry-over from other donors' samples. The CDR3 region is CASSLARTLNTEAFF. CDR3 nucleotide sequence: TGTGCCAGCAGCTTAGCAAGGACACTGAACACTGAAGCTTTCTTT.